The sequence of this TCR beta chain was determined in a study of T cell repertoires in cytomegalovirus infection. TCRdb fed the reads into MiXCR, producing one record per CDR3 protein. The sample contains some 450,000 distinct CDR3 sequences, roughly 31% of which appear only once. General study findings and limits: The ex vivo response was dominated by HLA-C-restricted CMV-specific TCR beta clonotypes.

The sample holds a few counts of this clonotype. Antigen specificity is unknown. The clonotype comes from a human donor in good health (CMV status not recorded). Some clones in this sample may be carry-over from other donors' samples. Sequencing input: PBMCs.

This CDR3 reads CASSSYTGTEAFF. DNA for the CDR3: TGTGCCAGCAGCTCTTACACCGGGACAGAAGCTTTCTTT. The genes are TRBV7-2 and TRBJ1-1, with a tentative D call TRBD1 (6 bases). The length of the CDR3 is 13 residues. Trimming took 4 bases from V and 8 from J, leaving 14 bases between them. Per germline, CDR1 SGHTA and CDR2 FQGNSA.